Shown below are 9 T cell receptor beta chains from a single sample sequenced in a study of T cell clonality in common variable immunodeficiency. Assay used: immunoSEQ multiplex PCR; TCRdb lists only in-frame clones, some missing. This sample carries 52,000 or so clones and no singletons, and about 0.9% goes to the top ten. The sample consisted of peripheral blood mononuclear cells. Source of these receptors: a person between 18 and 69 years old in good health.

This clone was detected ten times or more. The CDR3 end lies 3 residues beyond the end of the read and is filled in from the germline J gene. The genes are TRBV7-9 and TRBJ1-1; 9 bases line up with TRBD1. Germline V gene sequence: CDR1 SEHNR, CDR2 FQNEAQ (reference sequence). The V and J ends lost 4 bases and 5 bases, in that order; junction bases with no gene match: 5. The CDR3 runs 14 residues. The CDR3 DNA, read in part, is TGTGCCAGCAGCTCAGGACAGGGGAGGACTGAA. As protein: CASSSGQGRTE. The CDR3 as a whole reads CASSSGQGRTEAFF. Together with reference TRBV7-9 and TRBJ1-1, the CDR3 gives the full variable domain: DTGVSQNPRHKITKRGQNVTFRCDPISEHNRLYWYRQTLGQGPEFLTYFQNEAQLEKSRLLSDRFSAERPKGSFSTLEIQRTEQGDSAMYLCASSSGQGRTEAFFGQGTRLTVV.

This clone was seen at least ten times. CDR3 amino acids: CASSFGGEAFF. Partial CDR3 DNA: TGTGCCAGCAGCTTTGGGGGGGAG. The rearrangement uses TRBV7-9 and TRBJ1-1, with D perhaps TRBD1 (5 bases). The sequenced fragment ends 3 residues before the CDR3 boundary, so the rest is inferred from the germline J gene. This CDR3 spans 11 amino acids. The germline gives CDR1 SEHNR, CDR2 FQNEAQ (reference sequence).

This clone was picked up many times. The read ends 3 residues early relative to the CDR3; the germline J gene fills the gap. The J gene is TRBJ2-1, the V gene TRBV6-2 or TRBV6-3, with TRBD2 matching over 12 bases. In germline, CDR1 is MNHEY, CDR2 SVGEGT. The CDR3 totals 15 residues. The V and J ends lost 5 bases and 8 bases, in that order; junction bases with no gene match: 7. CDR3 DNA, as far as it was read: TGTGCCAGCAGTGACCCTAGCGGGAGGGGCTATGAG. Translated: CASSDPSGRGYE. Given in full, the CDR3 is CASSDPSGRGYEQFF.

This clone was seen ten or more times. The CDR3 goes on 3 residues after the read ends, and that part is filled in from the germline J gene. The rearrangement joins TRBV6-1 to TRBJ2-6; D gene unclear. Looked up from germline, CDR1 is MNHNS and CDR2 is SASEGT. V was cut by 2 bases and J by 0 bases, with 8 bases left in between. CDR3 size: 16 residues. The sequenced CDR3 bases are TGTGCCAGCAGTGAACCAACAGTCTCTGGGGCCAACGTC. It translates to CASSEPTVSGANV. The whole CDR3 protein reads CASSEPTVSGANVLTF.

This clone was observed at least ten times. The read stops 3 residues short of the end of the CDR3; the missing end is completed from the germline J gene. The rearrangement links TRBV20-1 to TRBJ2-3; TRBD2 aligns across 8 bases. J gave up 2 bases and V 2 bases, and 6 bases lay outside the gene matches. In germline, CDR1 is DFQATT, CDR2 SNEGSKA (reference sequence). The CDR3 runs 15 residues. The part of the CDR3 DNA that was read is TGCAGTGCTAGATGGATAGCGGGGATCACAGATACG. Translation: CSARWIAGITDT. The complete CDR3 reads CSARWIAGITDTQYF.

This clone was counted a few times. The sequence runs out 3 residues before the end of the CDR3; the remainder is reconstructed from the germline J gene. The V and J genes are TRBV5-6 and TRBJ2-2; weak D call: TRBD1 (5 bases). Germline CDR1 is SGHDT and CDR2 is YYEEEE. The CDR3 spans 15 residues. The CDR3 loop is CATQRSTPGANVLFF. CDR3 DNA (partial): TGTGCCACCCAGCGTTCCACTCCTGGGGCCAACGTG.

As to this clone: The CDR3 is cut off 3 residues early in the read; its end comes from the germline J gene. V is TRBV19 and J is TRBJ2-4; the D gene is possibly TRBD1 (6 bases). Germline assignment: CDR1 LNHDA and CDR2 SQIVND (reference sequence). The CDR3 is 17 amino acids. Partial CDR3 DNA: TGTGCCAGTAGTACCCTGGGCAAACAGGGATTCAACTATGGT. Protein: CASSTLGKQGFNYG. The full CDR3 reads CASSTLGKQGFNYGQYF.

Ten or more counts support this clone. The read halts 3 residues ahead of the CDR3 end, with the missing end drawn from the germline J gene. The chain combines TRBV28 with TRBJ2-3; 8 nucleotides line up with TRBD1. The CDR3 is made up of 14 amino acids. The V gene end was trimmed by 4 bases and the J gene end by 3 bases; junction bases not matched to a gene: 3. The germline CDR1 and CDR2 sequences are MDHEN and SYDVKM. CDR3 DNA (partial): TGTGCCAGCAGTTACAGGGGGTCAACAGATACG. Translation: CASSYRGSTDT. From start to end, the CDR3 is CASSYRGSTDTQYF.

This clone was observed many times. The read stops 3 residues short of the end of the CDR3; the missing end is completed from the germline J gene. Other DNA sequences within the sample encode an identical CDR3. J is TRBJ1-2 and V is TRBV30, with D uncertain. The germline CDR1 and CDR2 sequences are GTSNPN and SVGIG (reference sequence). The CDR3 is 13 amino acids. Trimming left V 0 bases short and J 6 bases short, with 11 bases between. The CDR3 sequence is CAWSVLGPHGYTF. The part of the CDR3 DNA that was read is TGTGCCTGGAGTGTCTTAGGGCCTCATGGC.